The rows below give T cell receptor beta chains drawn from one sample of a study of naive CD8 T cells in extremely preterm neonates. Libraries were prepared by immunoSEQ multiplex PCR; TCRdb keeps only in-frame clonotypes and omits some of them. Of approximately 5,000 clones listed, around 97% are singletons. The sample consisted of naive CD8+ T cells from blood. These receptor sequences come from a human donor in good health. CDR3s include the opening cysteine and the closing phenylalanine or tryptophan. Fields, in order: D gene, J gene, V gene, clone size, CDR3 length, CDR3 DNA, CDR3 protein. A D gene is named only where the DNA matches it firmly. For some rows the clone size is stated as once, few or many, or as a class when expanded; others skip it.

>TRBD1|TRBJ2-2|TRBV28|.|16
TGTGCCAGTCACGTCTTCGGGACAGGAGTGATCGGGGAGCTGTTTTTT
CASHVFGTGVIGELFF
>TRBD2|TRBJ2-3|TRBV6-5|once|15
TGTGCCAGCAGTTACGGCGGGGGGGCCGTGGGTACGCAGTATTTT
CASSYGGGAVGTQYF
>TRBD1|TRBJ2-1|TRBV28|.|16
TGTGCCAGCAGTTTCCTCCGGGACAGGGGGCCCCATGAGCAGTTCTTC
CASSFLRDRGPHEQFF
>.|TRBJ2-2|TRBV27|.|13
TGTGCCAGCAGTTTCCTTTTCACCGGGGAGCTGTTTTTT
CASSFLFTGELFF
>.|TRBJ2-1|TRBV28|.|14
TGTGCCAGCAGTGGGGACCGGGAGTACAATGAGCAGTTCTTC
CASSGDREYNEQFF
>TRBD1|TRBJ2-2|TRBV6-6|.|14
TGTGCCAGCAGTTACAGGGGGCTAGGCGGGGAGCTGTTTTTT
CASSYRGLGGELFF
>TRBD2|TRBJ2-1|TRBV7-9|.|15
TGTGCCAGCAGCCCGGGACTAGCGGGAGACAATGAGCAGTTCTTC
CASSPGLAGDNEQFF
>.|TRBJ1-4|TRBV6-1|.|15
TGTGCCAGCAGTGAACTCCGGGGGGGCGGCGAAAAACTGTTTTTT
CASSELRGGGEKLFF
>.|TRBJ2-7|TRBV6-1|.|13
TGTGCCAGCGGAACAGGGGAGGTCTACGAGCAGTACTTC
CASGTGEVYEQYF
>TRBD1|TRBJ1-5|TRBV6-1|.|15
TGTGCCAGCAGAGAATTACAGGGGGCGGAACAGCCCCAGCATTTT
CASRELQGAEQPQHF
>TRBD2|TRBJ2-5|TRBV4-1|.|16
TGCGCCAGCAGCCAAGCGCCGGGACTAGCGGGAGAGACCCAGTACTTC
CASSQAPGLAGETQYF
>TRBD1|TRBJ2-3|TRBV5-1|.|12
TGCGCCAGCCAGACAGGGACAGATACGCAGTATTTT
CASQTGTDTQYF
>TRBD2|TRBJ2-1|TRBV27|.|14
TGTGCCAGCAGAATAGCGGGACCCTACAATGAGCAGTTCTTC
CASRIAGPYNEQFF
>TRBD1|TRBJ1-2|TRBV4-1|.|15
TGCGCCAGCAGCCCGGACAGGGGTGGTAACTATGGCTACACCTTC
CASSPDRGGNYGYTF